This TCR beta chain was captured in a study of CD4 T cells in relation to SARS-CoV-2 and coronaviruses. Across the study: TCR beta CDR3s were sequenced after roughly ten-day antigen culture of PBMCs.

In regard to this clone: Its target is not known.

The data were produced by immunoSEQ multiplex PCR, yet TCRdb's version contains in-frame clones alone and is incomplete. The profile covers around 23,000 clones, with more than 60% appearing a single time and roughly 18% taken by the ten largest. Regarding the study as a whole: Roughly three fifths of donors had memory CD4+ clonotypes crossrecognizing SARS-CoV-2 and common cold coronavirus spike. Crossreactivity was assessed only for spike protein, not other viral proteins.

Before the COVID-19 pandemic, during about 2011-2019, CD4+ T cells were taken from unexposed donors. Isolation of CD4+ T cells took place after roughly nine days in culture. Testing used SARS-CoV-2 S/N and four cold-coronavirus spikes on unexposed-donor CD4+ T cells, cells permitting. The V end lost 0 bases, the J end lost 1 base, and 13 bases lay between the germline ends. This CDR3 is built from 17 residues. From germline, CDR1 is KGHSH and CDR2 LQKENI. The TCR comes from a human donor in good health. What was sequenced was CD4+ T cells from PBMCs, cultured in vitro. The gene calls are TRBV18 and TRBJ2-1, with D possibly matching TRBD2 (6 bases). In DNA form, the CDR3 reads TGTGCCAGCTCACCACCCGGGGGACCAGCTTCCTACAATGAGCAGTTCTTC. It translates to CASSPPGGPASYNEQFF.